These T cell receptor beta chains were read from a single sample in a study of blood T cells in healthy people across ages. Using its own MiXCR run on the 5' RACE reads, TCRdb lists one record per CDR3 protein. Here the sample spans roughly 1,500,000 distinct CDR3 sequences, roughly 40% being singletons. Sequenced: blood. The receptors stem from a woman in her late teens or twenties in good health. Both conserved end residues are part of each CDR3. D genes are given only for firm matches. Clone size is given for some rows only: seen once, a few or many times, or a class if the clone is expanded.

>TRBV5-5|TRBJ2-3|NA|once
CASSWPGVGDTQYF
TGTGCCAGCAGCTGGCCAGGGGTTGGAGATACGCAGTATTTT
>TRBV3-1|TRBJ1-2|NA|NA
CASGDGENYGYTF
TGTGCCAGCGGGGACGGGGAGAACTATGGCTACACCTTC
>TRBV7-9|TRBJ1-4|NA|NA
CASSFPQLEKLFF
TGTGCCAGCAGCTTTCCCCAGCTGGAAAAACTGTTTTTT
>TRBV29-1|TRBJ2-1|TRBD2|few
CSVEFLAGGRDEQFF
TGCAGCGTTGAATTCCTAGCGGGGGGGCGGGATGAGCAGTTCTTC
>TRBV20-1|TRBJ2-3|NA|few
CSARKGQDTQYF
TGCAGTGCTAGAAAGGGTCAAGATACGCAGTATTTT
>TRBV6-2/TRBV6-3|TRBJ1-2|NA|NA
CARSYGHGGYTF
TGTGCCAGAAGTTACGGCCATGGAGGCTACACCTTC
>TRBV3-1|TRBJ2-3|NA|NA
CASSQVGGTDSQYF
TGTGCCAGCAGCCAAGTAGGGGGGACAGATTCGCAGTATTTT
>TRBV9|TRBJ2-1|TRBD2|once
CASSVGLAGSYNEQFF
TGTGCCAGCAGCGTAGGACTAGCGGGCTCCTACAATGAGCAGTTCTTC
>TRBV7-2|TRBJ2-5|TRBD2|NA
CASSLGLTGGETQYF
TGTGCCAGCAGCTTGGGTCTCACGGGAGGAGAGACCCAGTACTTC
>TRBV20-1|TRBJ1-6|NA|NA
CSALDESYNSPLHF
TGCAGTGCTCTTGATGAGTCCTATAATTCACCCCTCCACTTT
>TRBV4-2|TRBJ2-1|TRBD2|NA
CASSQDATSGGDEQFF
TGTGCCAGCAGCCAAGATGCGACTAGCGGGGGCGATGAGCAGTTCTTC
>TRBV20-1|TRBJ2-1|NA|few
CSARDLGSGHHSYNEQFF
TGCAGTGCTAGAGACCTGGGCTCGGGACACCACTCCTACAATGAGCAGTTCTTC
>TRBV15|TRBJ2-2|TRBD1|NA
CATSRFLDRGTGELFF
TGTGCCACCAGCAGATTCTTGGACAGGGGCACCGGGGAGCTGTTTTTT
>TRBV9|TRBJ2-5|TRBD2|NA
CASSVGSGGNNEQYF
TGTGCCAGCAGCGTAGGGAGCGGGGGGAACAATGAGCAGTACTTC
>TRBV10-3|TRBJ2-1|TRBD2|NA
CATRERESNEQFF
TGTGCCACCCGGGAGCGGGAGAGCAATGAGCAGTTCTTC
>TRBV3-1|TRBJ1-2|NA|NA
CASSQEWEGTTLYGYTF
TGTGCCAGCAGCCAAGAATGGGAGGGGACTACCCTATATGGCTACACCTTC
>TRBV20-1|TRBJ2-3|NA|few
CSTSPEADTQYF
TGCAGTACGAGCCCGGAGGCAGATACGCAGTATTTT
>TRBV7-9|TRBJ1-1|NA|few
CASSLGWLAFF
TGTGCCAGCAGCTTAGGGTGGTTAGCTTTCTTT
>TRBV3-1|TRBJ2-5|TRBD2|NA
CASSQWRGYGETQYF
TGTGCCAGCAGCCAATGGCGGGGGTACGGGGAGACCCAGTACTTC
>TRBV5-1|TRBJ2-1|TRBD2|NA
CASSCLAGSEQFF
TGCGCCAGCAGCTGCCTAGCGGGATCTGAGCAGTTCTTC
>TRBV9|TRBJ1-6|NA|once
CASSPAGHGNSPLHF
TGTGCCAGCAGCCCGGCGGGGCACGGTAATTCACCCCTCCACTTT
>TRBV5-1|TRBJ2-1|TRBD2|NA
CASSQWGGSSYNEQFF
TGCGCCAGCAGCCAATGGGGGGGGAGCTCCTACAATGAGCAGTTCTTC
>TRBV18|TRBJ2-3|TRBD1|NA
CASSLPGQDPDTQYF
TGTGCCAGCTCGCTACCGGGACAGGACCCAGATACGCAGTATTTT
>TRBV20-1|TRBJ2-6|NA|NA
CSASSGGDAGANVLTF
TGCAGTGCTAGCTCAGGGGGGGATGCTGGGGCCAACGTCCTGACTTTC
>TRBV11-3|TRBJ2-1|NA|NA
CATGGPHNEQFF
TGTGCCACTGGCGGGCCTCACAATGAGCAGTTCTTC
>TRBV7-2|TRBJ2-3|NA|few
CASSVIGTQYF
TGTGCCAGCAGCGTCATAGGGACGCAGTATTTT
>TRBV3-1|TRBJ2-7|TRBD1|few
CASSESTGNYNEQYF
TGTGCCAGCAGCGAATCGACAGGGAACTACAACGAGCAGTACTTC
>TRBV7-3|TRBJ2-1|NA|many
CASSLSGLGYNEQFF
TGTGCCAGCAGCTTATCGGGACTGGGTTACAATGAGCAGTTCTTC
>TRBV7-9|TRBJ2-4|TRBD1|NA
CASSLALTGVGIQYF
TGTGCCAGCAGCTTAGCGCTTACAGGGGTCGGCATTCAGTACTTC
>TRBV18|TRBJ1-3|NA|NA
CASSEEPGNTIYF
TGTGCCAGCTCAGAGGAACCTGGAAACACCATATATTTT
>TRBV10-3|TRBJ1-2|NA|few
CAISDALVTSRDYGYTF
TGTGCCATCAGTGACGCGTTAGTGACATCCCGGGACTATGGCTACACCTTC
>TRBV25-1|TRBJ2-6|TRBD2|few
CASMGLASGGPISGANVLTF
TGTGCCAGCATGGGTTTGGCTAGCGGGGGACCTATCTCTGGGGCCAACGTCCTGACTTTC
>TRBV20-1|TRBJ2-2|TRBD2|NA
CSASAGGLNTGELFF
TGCAGTGCTAGCGCGGGGGGATTGAACACCGGGGAGCTGTTTTTT
>TRBV15|TRBJ2-1|TRBD1|NA
CATSRDPGQTYEQFF
TGTGCCACCAGCAGAGACCCGGGACAGACCTACGAGCAGTTCTTC
>TRBV9|TRBJ2-7|TRBD1|few
CASSGGPGTDSYEQYF
TGTGCCAGCAGCGGGGGACCCGGGACAGACTCCTACGAGCAGTACTTC
>TRBV2|TRBJ1-1|TRBD1|NA
CASRLTGAAFF
TGTGCCAGCAGATTGACAGGGGCCGCTTTCTTT
>TRBV19|TRBJ1-1|NA|NA
CASSMADTEAFF
TGTGCCAGTAGTATGGCAGACACTGAAGCTTTCTTT
>TRBV12-3/TRBV12-4|TRBJ2-7|TRBD1|few
CASSLARLTGSYEQYF
TGTGCCAGCAGTTTAGCCAGGCTGACAGGGAGCTACGAGCAGTACTTC
>TRBV6-1|TRBJ2-3|NA|NA
CASSEAISTDTQYF
TGTGCCAGCAGTGAGGCAATTAGCACAGATACGCAGTATTTT
>TRBV5-1|TRBJ2-3|NA|few
CASTFSGNTDTQYF
TGCGCCAGCACCTTCTCGGGGAACACAGATACGCAGTATTTT
>TRBV3-1|TRBJ1-1|NA|NA
CATWTPGTTEAFF
TGTGCCACCTGGACCCCAGGGACCACTGAAGCTTTCTTT
>TRBV3-1|TRBJ2-3|TRBD2|many
CASSQLAGTDTQYF
TGTGCCAGCAGTCAACTAGCGGGGACAGATACGCAGTATTTT
>TRBV20-1|TRBJ2-3|NA|few
CSAGLQGKDTQYF
TGCAGTGCTGGATTACAGGGAAAGGATACGCAGTATTTT
>TRBV19|TRBJ2-7|NA|once
CASSILVRGGNEQYF
TGTGCCAGTAGTATATTGGTCAGGGGTGGAAACGAGCAGTACTTC
>TRBV5-1|TRBJ2-3|TRBD2|NA
CASSPEVAGAADTQYF
TGCGCCAGCAGCCCCGAGGTAGCGGGAGCCGCAGATACGCAGTATTTT
>TRBV20-1|TRBJ2-3|NA|NA
CSAREQDRHTDTQYF
TGCAGTGCTAGAGAACAAGACAGACACACAGATACGCAGTATTTT
>TRBV7-2|TRBJ2-7|NA|once
CASFGAIRDTYEQYF
TGTGCCAGCTTTGGGGCCATCCGGGACACCTACGAGCAGTACTTC
>TRBV5-1|TRBJ1-1|NA|NA
CASSLAGTNGEAFF
TGCGCCAGCAGCTTGGCCGGGACAAACGGAGAAGCTTTCTTT
>TRBV6-5|TRBJ2-1|TRBD1|few
CASSYRDSNNEQFF
TGTGCCAGCAGTTACCGGGACAGTAACAATGAGCAGTTCTTC
>TRBV6-6|TRBJ2-1|NA|NA
CASRELRDNYNEQFF
TGTGCCAGCAGAGAATTACGGGACAATTACAATGAGCAGTTCTTC
>TRBV12-3/TRBV12-4|TRBJ2-7|TRBD2|few
CASSQGLAGGHEQYF
TGTGCCAGCAGCCAAGGACTAGCGGGGGGCCACGAGCAGTACTTC
>TRBV7-2|TRBJ2-3|NA|few
CASRWGSVPDTQYF
TGTGCCAGCAGATGGGGGAGCGTACCAGATACGCAGTATTTT
>TRBV21-1|TRBJ2-5|NA|few
CASSKRPSGQGFLETQYF
TGTGCCAGCAGCAAACGGCCTAGCGGACAGGGGTTCCTGGAGACCCAGTACTTC
>TRBV20-1|TRBJ2-7|TRBD2|NA
CSAREIGLAGAYEQYF
TGCAGTGCTAGAGAAATTGGTCTAGCGGGGGCCTACGAGCAGTACTTC
>TRBV6-6|TRBJ1-5|NA|NA
CASSRQQYSNQPQHF
TGTGCCAGCAGCCGCCAACAATATAGCAATCAGCCCCAGCATTTT
>TRBV3-1|TRBJ1-3|NA|NA
CASSPGRRGPGNTIYF
TGTGCCAGCAGCCCAGGCCGAAGGGGTCCTGGAAACACCATATATTTT
>TRBV10-3|TRBJ2-2|NA|NA
CDSTGELFF
TGTGATTCCACCGGGGAGCTGTTTTTT
>TRBV21-1|TRBJ2-1|NA|NA
CASSMPGQGAGNEQFF
TGTGCCAGCAGCATGCCGGGACAGGGGGCTGGAAATGAGCAGTTCTTC
>TRBV15|TRBJ1-1|TRBD1|NA
CATSSTGQGAMNTEAFF
TGTGCCACCAGCAGTACGGGACAGGGGGCTATGAACACTGAAGCTTTCTTT